This T cell receptor (beta chain) was retrieved from a study of human T cells and chemical hapten exposure. Study-wide findings and caveats: Relative to controls, expanded TCRs formed significantly more large CDR3 similarity clusters.

Ten or more counts support this clonotype. What it binds is unknown. Documented time point: pre-sensitization, week 0. Treatment meaning: therapeutic diphenylcyclopropenone sensitization with weekly scalp DPC. TCRdb reanalysed the RACE reads using MiXCR and keeps one entry per CDR3 protein. Of approximately 50,000 distinct CDR3 sequences listed, around 11% are singletons. This CDR3 spans 15 amino acids. The V end lost 7 bases, the J end lost 2 bases, and 17 bases lay between the germline ends. Germline V lookup: CDR1 SGHTA, CDR2 FQGNSA. The chain combines TRBV7-2 with TRBJ1-2, with D possibly matching TRBD1 (5 bases). This TCR came from a woman aged 40 to 50 with alopecia areata. Some clones in this sample may be carry-over from other donors' samples. The sequencing here drew on whole blood, taken in connection with sensitization to the hapten diphenylcyclopropenone (DPC). The chain's CDR3 is CASTRGGGGNYGYTF. The DNA of the CDR3 is TGTGCCAGCACCCGAGGAGGTGGGGGAAACTATGGCTACACCTTC.